This TCR beta chain came from a study of identical twins. Trimming left V 3 bases short and J 7 bases short, with 9 bases between. This CDR3 is 12 amino acids long. This clonotype has a handful of counts. TCRdb redid the calling of the 5' RACE reads with MiXCR, one entry per CDR3 protein. In the table there are 650,000 to 750,000 distinct CDR3 sequences, 21% of which are singletons. Separately, the same data were catalogued under a study of T cells expressing NK-cell markers.

The receptor was derived from a woman under 30 in good health. The chain recombines TRBV12-3 or TRBV12-4 with TRBJ1-2; the D is unclear. The specimen was PBMCs. CDR3 sequence reads: CASSFSNTGYTF. Written as DNA, the CDR3 is TGTGCCAGCAGTTTCAGTAATACTGGCTACACCTTC.